This T cell receptor beta chain stems from a study of T-cell memory formation after mild COVID-19. On the study more broadly: Largely, the TCR clusters proved donor specific.

TCRdb re-called the 5' RACE reads through MiXCR, storing one row per CDR3 protein. The table lists around 300,000 distinct CDR3 sequences, roughly an eighth of them singletons. The germline gives CDR1 MNHEY, CDR2 SMNVEV (reference sequence). This CDR3 has 16 amino acids. Trimming cost V 5 bases and J 6 bases; bases outside gene matches: 12. The sequence was collected from a young man who had mild COVID-19 (a few samples of this study predate the infection). Cell type and time point are not known. Sequencing was performed on PBMCs or a T cell subset sorted from them (not recorded which). The rearrangement joins TRBV27 to TRBJ2-7; 11 bases are shared with TRBD1. CDR3 coding DNA: TGTGCCAGCAGTAAGTCCCCCGGACAGGGGGCGGGCGAGCAGTACTTC. The encoded protein is CASSKSPGQGAGEQYF.